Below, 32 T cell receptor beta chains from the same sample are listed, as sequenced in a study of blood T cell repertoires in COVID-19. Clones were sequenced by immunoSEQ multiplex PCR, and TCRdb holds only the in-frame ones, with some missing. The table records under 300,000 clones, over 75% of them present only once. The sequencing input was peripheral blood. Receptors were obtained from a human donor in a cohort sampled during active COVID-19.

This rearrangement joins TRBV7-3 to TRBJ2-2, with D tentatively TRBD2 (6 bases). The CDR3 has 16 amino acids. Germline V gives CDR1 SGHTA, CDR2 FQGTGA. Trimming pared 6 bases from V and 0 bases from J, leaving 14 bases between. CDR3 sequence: CASRAGLPTNTGELFF. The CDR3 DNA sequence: TGTGCCAGCAGGGCGGGACTGCCTACGAACACCGGGGAGCTGTTTTTT.

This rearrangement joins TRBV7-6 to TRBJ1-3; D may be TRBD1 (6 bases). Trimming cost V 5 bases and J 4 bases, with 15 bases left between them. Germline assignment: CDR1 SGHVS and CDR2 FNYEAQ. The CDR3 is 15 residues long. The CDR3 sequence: CASSGNDRTGNTIYF. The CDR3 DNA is TGTGCCAGCAGCGGCAACGACAGGACGGGAAACACCATATATTTT. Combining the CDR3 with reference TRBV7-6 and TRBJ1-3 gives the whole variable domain GAGVSQSPRYKVTKRGQDVALRCDPISGHVSLYWYRQALGQGPEFLTYFNYEAQQDKSGLPNDRFSAERPEGSISTLTIQRTEQRDSAMYRCASSGNDRTGNTIYFGEGSWLTVV.

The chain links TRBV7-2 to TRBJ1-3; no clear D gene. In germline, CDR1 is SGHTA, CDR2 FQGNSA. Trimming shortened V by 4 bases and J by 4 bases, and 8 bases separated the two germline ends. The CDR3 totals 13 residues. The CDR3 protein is CASSSHQGNTIYF. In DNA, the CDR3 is TGTGCCAGCAGCTCACACCAGGGAAACACCATATATTTT. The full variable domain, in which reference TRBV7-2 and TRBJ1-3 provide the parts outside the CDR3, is GAGVSQSPSNKVTEKGKDVELRCDPISGHTALYWYRQSLGQGLEFLIYFQGNSAPDKSGLPSDRFSAERTGGSVSTLTIQRTQQEDSAVYLCASSSHQGNTIYFGEGSWLTVV.

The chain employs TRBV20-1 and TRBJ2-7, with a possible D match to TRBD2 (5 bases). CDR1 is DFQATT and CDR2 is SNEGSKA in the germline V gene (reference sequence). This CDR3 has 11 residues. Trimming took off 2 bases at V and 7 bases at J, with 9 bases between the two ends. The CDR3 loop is CSARQRLEQYF. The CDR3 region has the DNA TGCAGTGCTAGACAGCGGCTAGAGCAGTACTTC.

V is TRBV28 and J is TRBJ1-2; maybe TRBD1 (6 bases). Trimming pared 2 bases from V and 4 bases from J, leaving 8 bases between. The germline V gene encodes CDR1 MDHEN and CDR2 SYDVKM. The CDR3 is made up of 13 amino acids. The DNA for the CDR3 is TGTGCCAGCAGTTTAGGGACACGCTATGGCTACACCTTC. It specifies CASSLGTRYGYTF.

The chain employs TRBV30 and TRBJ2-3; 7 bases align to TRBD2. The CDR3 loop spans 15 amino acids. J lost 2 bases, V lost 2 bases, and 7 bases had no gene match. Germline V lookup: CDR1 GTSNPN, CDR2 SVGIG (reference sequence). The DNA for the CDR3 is TGTGCCTGGAGTAGGCTAGCGGTACCCACAGATACGCAGTATTTT. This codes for CAWSRLAVPTDTQYF.

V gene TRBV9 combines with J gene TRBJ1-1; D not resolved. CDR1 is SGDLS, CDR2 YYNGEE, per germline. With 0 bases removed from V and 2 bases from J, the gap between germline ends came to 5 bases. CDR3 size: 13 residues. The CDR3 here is CASSVESNTEAFF. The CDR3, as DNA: TGTGCCAGCAGCGTAGAAAGCAACACTGAAGCTTTCTTT.

CDR3 DNA: TGTGCCAGCAGCGTAGGCTCCGGGTTCTCCTACAATGAGCAGTTCTTC. It translates to CASSVGSGFSYNEQFF. The rearrangement links TRBV9 to TRBJ2-1; D ambiguous. Germline loops: CDR1 SGDLS, CDR2 YYNGEE. The CDR3 spans 16 residues. Trimming stripped 0 bases from V and 0 bases from J, with 10 bases between. Full variable domain (rest looked up from reference TRBV9 and TRBJ2-1): DSGVTQTPKHLITATGQRVTLRCSPRSGDLSVYWYQQSLDQGLQFLIQYYNGEERAKGNILERFSAQQFPDLHSELNLSSLELGDSALYFCASSVGSGFSYNEQFFGPGTRLTVL.

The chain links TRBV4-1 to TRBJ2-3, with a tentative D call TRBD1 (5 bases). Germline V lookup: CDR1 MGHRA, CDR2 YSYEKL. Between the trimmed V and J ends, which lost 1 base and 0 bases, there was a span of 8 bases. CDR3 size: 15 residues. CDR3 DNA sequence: TGCGCCAGCAGCCAAGCTGGACATAGCACAGATACGCAGTATTTT. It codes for CASSQAGHSTDTQYF.

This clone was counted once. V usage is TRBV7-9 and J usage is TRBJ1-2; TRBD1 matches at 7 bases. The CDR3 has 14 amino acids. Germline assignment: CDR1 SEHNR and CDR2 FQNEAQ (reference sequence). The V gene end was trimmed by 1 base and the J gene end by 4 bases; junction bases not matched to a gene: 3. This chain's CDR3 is CASSLEAGGYGYTF. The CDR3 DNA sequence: TGTGCCAGCAGCTTAGAAGCAGGGGGCTATGGCTACACCTTC.

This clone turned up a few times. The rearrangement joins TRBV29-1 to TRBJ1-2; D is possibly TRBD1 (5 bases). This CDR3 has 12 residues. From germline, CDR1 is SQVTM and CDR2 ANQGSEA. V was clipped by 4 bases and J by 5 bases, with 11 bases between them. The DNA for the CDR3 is TGCAGCGTTGGTGCAGGGAATTATGGCTACACCTTC. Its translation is CSVGAGNYGYTF.

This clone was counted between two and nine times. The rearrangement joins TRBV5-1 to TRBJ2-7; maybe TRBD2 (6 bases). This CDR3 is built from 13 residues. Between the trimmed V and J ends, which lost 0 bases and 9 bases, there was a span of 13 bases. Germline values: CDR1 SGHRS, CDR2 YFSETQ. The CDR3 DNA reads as TGCGCCAGCAGCTTGGAAGCGGGCATCCGGCAGTACTTC. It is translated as CASSLEAGIRQYF. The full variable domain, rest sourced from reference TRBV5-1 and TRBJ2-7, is KAGVTQTPRYLIKTRGQQVTLSCSPISGHRSVSWYQQTPGQGLQFLFEYFSETQRNKGNFPGRFSGRQFSNSRSEMNVSTLELGDSALYLCASSLEAGIRQYFGPGTRLTVT.

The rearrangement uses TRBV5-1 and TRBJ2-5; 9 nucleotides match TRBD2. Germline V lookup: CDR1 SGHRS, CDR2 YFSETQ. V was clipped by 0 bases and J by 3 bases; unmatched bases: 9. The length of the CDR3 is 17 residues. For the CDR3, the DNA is TGCGCCAGCAGCTTGGCAGTCCCCGCGGGGGGGGAAGAGACCCAGTACTTC. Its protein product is CASSLAVPAGGEETQYF.

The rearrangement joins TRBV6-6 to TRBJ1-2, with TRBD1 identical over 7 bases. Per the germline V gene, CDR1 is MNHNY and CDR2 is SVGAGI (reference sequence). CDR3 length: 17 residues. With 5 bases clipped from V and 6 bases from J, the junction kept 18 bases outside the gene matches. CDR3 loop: CASSPRLQGIQRNGYTF. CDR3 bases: TGTGCCAGCAGTCCTAGACTACAGGGGATCCAAAGAAATGGCTACACCTTC.

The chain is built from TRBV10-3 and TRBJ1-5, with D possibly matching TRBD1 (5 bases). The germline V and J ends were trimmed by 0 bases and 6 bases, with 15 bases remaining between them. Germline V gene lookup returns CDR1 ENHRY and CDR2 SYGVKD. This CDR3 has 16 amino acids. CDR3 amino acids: CAISESMSRGGQPQHF. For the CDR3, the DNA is TGTGCCATCAGTGAGTCGATGTCTCGGGGGGGTCAGCCCCAGCATTTT.

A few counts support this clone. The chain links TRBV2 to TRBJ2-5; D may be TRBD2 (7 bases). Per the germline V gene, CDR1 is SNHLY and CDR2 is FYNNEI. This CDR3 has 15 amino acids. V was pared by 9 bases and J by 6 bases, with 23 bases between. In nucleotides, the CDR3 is TGTGCCAGTGGGAAAAGGGGGGAGGGTCAAAAGACCCAGTACTTC. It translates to CASGKRGEGQKTQYF. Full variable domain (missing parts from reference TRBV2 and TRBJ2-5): EPEVTQTPSHQVTQMGQEVILRCVPISNHLYFYWYRQILGQKVEFLVSFYNNEISEKSEIFDDQFSVERPDGSNFTLKIRSTKLEDSAMYFCASGKRGEGQKTQYFGPGTRLLVL.

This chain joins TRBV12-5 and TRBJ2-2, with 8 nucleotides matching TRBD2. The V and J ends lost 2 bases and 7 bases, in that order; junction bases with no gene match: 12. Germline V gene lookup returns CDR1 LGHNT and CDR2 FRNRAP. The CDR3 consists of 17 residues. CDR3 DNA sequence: TGTGCTAGTGGTTTGCAACCGGGAGGGCCTGGTAGCGGGGAGCTGTTTTTT. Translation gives CASGLQPGGPGSGELFF.

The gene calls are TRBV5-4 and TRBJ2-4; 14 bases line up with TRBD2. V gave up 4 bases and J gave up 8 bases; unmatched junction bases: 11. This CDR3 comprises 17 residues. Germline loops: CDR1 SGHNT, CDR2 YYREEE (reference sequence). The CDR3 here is CASSPAQTSGRVDIQYF. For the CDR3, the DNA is TGTGCCAGCAGCCCAGCTCAGACTAGCGGGAGGGTTGACATTCAGTACTTC.

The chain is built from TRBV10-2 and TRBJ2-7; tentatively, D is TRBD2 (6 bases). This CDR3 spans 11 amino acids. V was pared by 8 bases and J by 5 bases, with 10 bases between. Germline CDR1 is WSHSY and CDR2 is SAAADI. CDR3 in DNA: TGCGCCAGCCGGGGGACCCACGAGCAGTACTTC. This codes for CASRGTHEQYF.

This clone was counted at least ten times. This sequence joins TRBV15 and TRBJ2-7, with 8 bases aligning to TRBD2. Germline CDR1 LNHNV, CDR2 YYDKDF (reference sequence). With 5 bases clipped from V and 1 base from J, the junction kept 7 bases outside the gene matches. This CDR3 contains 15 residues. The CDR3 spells CATSGQKRGSYEQYF. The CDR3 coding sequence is TGTGCCACCAGCGGACAGAAGCGGGGGTCCTACGAGCAGTACTTC.

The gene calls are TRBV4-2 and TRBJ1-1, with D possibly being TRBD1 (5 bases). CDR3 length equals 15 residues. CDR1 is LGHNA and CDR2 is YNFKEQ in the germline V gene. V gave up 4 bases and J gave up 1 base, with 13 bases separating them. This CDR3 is CASSPNRGGNTEAFF. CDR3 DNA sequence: TGTGCCAGCAGCCCGAATAGGGGAGGGAACACTGAAGCTTTCTTT.

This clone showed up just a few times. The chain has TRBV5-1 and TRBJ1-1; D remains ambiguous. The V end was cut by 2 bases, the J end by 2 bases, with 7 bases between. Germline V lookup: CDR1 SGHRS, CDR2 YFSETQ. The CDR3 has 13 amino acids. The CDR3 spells CASSLGLNTEAFF. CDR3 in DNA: TGCGCCAGCAGCTTAGGACTTAACACTGAAGCTTTCTTT. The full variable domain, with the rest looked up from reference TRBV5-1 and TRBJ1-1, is KAGVTQTPRYLIKTRGQQVTLSCSPISGHRSVSWYQQTPGQGLQFLFEYFSETQRNKGNFPGRFSGRQFSNSRSEMNVSTLELGDSALYLCASSLGLNTEAFFGQGTRLTVV.

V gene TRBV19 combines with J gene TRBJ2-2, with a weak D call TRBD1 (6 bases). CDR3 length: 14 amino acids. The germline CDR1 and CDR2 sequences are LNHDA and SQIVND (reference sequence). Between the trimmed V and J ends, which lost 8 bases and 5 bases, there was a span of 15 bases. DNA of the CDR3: TGTGCCAGTTTAAACAGGGCCCCTACCGGGGAGCTGTTTTTT. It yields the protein CASLNRAPTGELFF.

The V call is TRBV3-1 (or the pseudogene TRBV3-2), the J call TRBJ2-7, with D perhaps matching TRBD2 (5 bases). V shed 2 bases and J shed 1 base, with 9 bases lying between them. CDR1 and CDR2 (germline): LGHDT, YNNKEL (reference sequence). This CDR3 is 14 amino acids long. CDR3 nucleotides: TGTGCCAGCAGCCAACAGACTAATTCCTACGAGCAGTACTTC. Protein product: CASSQQTNSYEQYF.

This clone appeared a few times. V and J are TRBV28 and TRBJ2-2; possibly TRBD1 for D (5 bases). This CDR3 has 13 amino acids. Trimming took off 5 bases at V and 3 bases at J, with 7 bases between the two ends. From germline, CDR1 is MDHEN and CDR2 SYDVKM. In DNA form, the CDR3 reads TGTGCCAGCAGTAAGACAGACACCGGGGAGCTGTTTTTT. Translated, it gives CASSKTDTGELFF.

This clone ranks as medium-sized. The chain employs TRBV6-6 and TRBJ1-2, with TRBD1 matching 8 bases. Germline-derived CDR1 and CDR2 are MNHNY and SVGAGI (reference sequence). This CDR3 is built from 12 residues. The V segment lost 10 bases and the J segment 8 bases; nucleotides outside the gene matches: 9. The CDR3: CATGQGVGGYTF. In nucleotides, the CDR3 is TGTGCCACAGGACAGGGTGTGGGAGGCTACACCTTC.

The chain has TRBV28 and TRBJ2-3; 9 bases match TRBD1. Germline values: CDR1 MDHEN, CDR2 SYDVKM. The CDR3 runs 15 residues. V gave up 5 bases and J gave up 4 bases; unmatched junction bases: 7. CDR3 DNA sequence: TGTGCCAGCAGTAAGGCGGGACAGGGCCCAGATACGCAGTATTTT. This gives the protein CASSKAGQGPDTQYF.

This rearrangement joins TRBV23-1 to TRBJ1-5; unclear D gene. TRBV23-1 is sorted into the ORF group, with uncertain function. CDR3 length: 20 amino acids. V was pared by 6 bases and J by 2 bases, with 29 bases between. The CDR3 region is CASSPPGYEATAGGNQPQHF. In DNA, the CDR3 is TGCGCCAGCAGCCCTCCGGGGTACGAGGCGACGGCCGGCGGCAATCAGCCCCAGCATTTT.

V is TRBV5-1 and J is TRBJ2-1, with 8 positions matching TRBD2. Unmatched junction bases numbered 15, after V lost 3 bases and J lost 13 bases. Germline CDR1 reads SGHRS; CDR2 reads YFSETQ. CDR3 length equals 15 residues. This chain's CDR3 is CASSSGGGAPPAQFF. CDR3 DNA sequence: TGCGCCAGCAGCTCGGGGGGGGGCGCCCCGCCTGCACAGTTCTTC.

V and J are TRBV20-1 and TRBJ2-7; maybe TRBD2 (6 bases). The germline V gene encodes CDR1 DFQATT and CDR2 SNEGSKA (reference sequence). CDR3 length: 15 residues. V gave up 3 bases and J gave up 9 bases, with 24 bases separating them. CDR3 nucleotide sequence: TGCAGTGCTAGTAATCCCTCAAGTTCTTCCGGGGGGCAGTACTTC. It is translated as CSASNPSSSSGGQYF.

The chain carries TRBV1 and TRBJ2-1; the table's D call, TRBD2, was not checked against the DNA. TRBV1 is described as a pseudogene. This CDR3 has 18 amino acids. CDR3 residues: CTSSQVVLAGDSYNEQFF. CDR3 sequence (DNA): TGCACCAGCAGCCAGGTCGTACTAGCGGGAGATTCCTACAATGAGCAGTTCTTC.

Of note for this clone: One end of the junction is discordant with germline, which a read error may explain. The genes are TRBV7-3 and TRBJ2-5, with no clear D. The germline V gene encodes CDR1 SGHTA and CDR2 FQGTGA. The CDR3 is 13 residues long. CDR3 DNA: TGTGCCAGCAGCTTAACGCGAAAAGAGGCCCAGTACTTC. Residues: CASSLTRKEAQYF.